A single T cell receptor (beta chain) is shown here with its context. What antigen it recognizes has not been identified. It has no much larger one-base neighbor in the sample; base qualities were not kept. The sample belongs to a study of blood T cell repertoires in COVID-19 (dated by TCRdb to the early 2020s). Study-wide context: Collaborator samples came from the United States, Italy and Spain and covered acute and convalescent phases of COVID-19. The prospective study material was composed of cDNA or gDNA derived from T cells, B-cell-depleted T cells, or PBMCs. Deeply sampled blood TCRbeta repertoires from subjects exposed to, actively infected with, or recovered from COVID-19 were included in the dataset. The repertoires were made available in a free public database intended to serve as a resource for research on the immune response to SARS-CoV-2. Samples were obtained from the ongoing ImmuneRACE study (first 160 participants) and from 1,254 subjects provided by 6 global collaborators. Sample metadata almost always included a de-identified subject ID, COVID-19 status, age in years and sex. Where available, HLA class I and class II types were obtained from metadata supplied by the sample provider rather than from assay-based typing.

Collaborating institutions collected whole blood in K2EDTA tubes following their own protocols. For TCRbeta analysis, collaborator samples were shipped as frozen whole blood, as isolated PBMCs, or as DNA extracted from either sample type. Broader findings and caveats from the paper: How much clinical and demographic metadata was included differed by source and by participant, and the metadata was provided uncurated.

CDR1 and CDR2 are drawn from the germline V gene: MNHEY, SVGAGI. The V end gives up 5 bases and the J end 4 bases, leaving 5 bases in the junction not matched to a gene. Measured from the cysteine to the phenylalanine, the CDR3 is 15 residues long. The only DNA kept is the CDR3, 45 bases in frame from the first base. TCRbeta CDR3 regions were amplified from genomic DNA by means of the immunoSEQ Assay, a bias-controlled multiplex PCR. Turning to the authors' computational methods: Nucleated cell counts per sample were estimated from amplification of reference gene primers within the assay. To quantify the absolute abundance of each unique TCRbeta CDR3 rearrangement, sequence reads were collapsed and filtered. Productive Simpson clonality was computed per sample as the square root of Simpson's diversity index over productive rearrangements. Imported from immuneACCESS, the table was reduced by TCRdb to in-frame sequences with V and J called. These copies leave out some clones; in studies compared against another copy, an unresolved V gene accounts for under half, and the cause of the remainder is not known. V, J and clone size are those of that table, while D and trimming were read from the DNA. This sample gives approximately 89,000 clones in total; 75% to 85% of them show up just once. 19% of the sample rests with the top ten.

The sequenced sample was peripheral blood. Here the chain combines TRBV6-5 and TRBJ1-6, with TRBD1 matching 7 junction bases. The sequence was obtained from a woman older than 75 with acute or convalescent COVID-19. The nucleotide sequence reads TGTGCCAGCAGTACCCGGACAGGATATAATTCACCCCTCCACTTT. It translates to CASSTRTGYNSPLHF.